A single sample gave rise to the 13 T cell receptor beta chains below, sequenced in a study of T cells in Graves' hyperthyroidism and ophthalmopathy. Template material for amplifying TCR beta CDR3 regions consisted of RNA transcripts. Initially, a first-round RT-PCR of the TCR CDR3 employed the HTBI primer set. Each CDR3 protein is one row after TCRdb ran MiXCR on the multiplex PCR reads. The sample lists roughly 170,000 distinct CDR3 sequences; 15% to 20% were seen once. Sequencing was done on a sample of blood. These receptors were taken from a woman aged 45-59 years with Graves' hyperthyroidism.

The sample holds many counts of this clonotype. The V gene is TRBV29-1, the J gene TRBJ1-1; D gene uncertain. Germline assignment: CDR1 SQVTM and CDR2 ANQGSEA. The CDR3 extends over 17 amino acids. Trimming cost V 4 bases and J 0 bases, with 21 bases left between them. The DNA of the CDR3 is TGCAGCGTTGTTCCCATAGATTTTTCGCGGGTGAACACTGAAGCTTTCTTT. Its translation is CSVVPIDFSRVNTEAFF. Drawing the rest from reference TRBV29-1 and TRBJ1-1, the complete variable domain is SAVISQKPSRDICQRGTSLTIQCQVDSQVTMMFWYRQQPGQSLTLIATANQGSEATYESGFVIDKFPISRPNLTFSTLTVSNMSPEDSSIYLCSVVPIDFSRVNTEAFFGQGTRLTVV.

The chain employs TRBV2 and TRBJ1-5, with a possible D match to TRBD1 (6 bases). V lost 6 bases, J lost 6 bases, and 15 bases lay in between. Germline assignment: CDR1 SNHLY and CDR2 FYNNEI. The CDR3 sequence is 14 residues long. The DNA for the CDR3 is TGTGCCAGCAGGCCTTACGGGGGCGGTCAGCCCCAGCATTTT. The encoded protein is CASRPYGGGQPQHF.

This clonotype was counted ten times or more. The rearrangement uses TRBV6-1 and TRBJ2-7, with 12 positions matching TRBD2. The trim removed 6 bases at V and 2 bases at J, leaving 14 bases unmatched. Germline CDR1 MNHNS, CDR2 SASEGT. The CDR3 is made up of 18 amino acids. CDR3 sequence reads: CASRYLAGGPQRAYEQYF. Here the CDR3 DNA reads TGTGCCAGCAGATACCTAGCGGGGGGGCCCCAAAGAGCCTACGAGCAGTACTTC.

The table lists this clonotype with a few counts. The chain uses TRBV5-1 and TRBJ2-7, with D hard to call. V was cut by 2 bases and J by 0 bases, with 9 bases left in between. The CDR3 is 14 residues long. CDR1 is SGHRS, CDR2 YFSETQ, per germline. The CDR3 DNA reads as TGCGCCAGCAGCTTAGACGGATTCTCCTACGAGCAGTACTTC. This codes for CASSLDGFSYEQYF.

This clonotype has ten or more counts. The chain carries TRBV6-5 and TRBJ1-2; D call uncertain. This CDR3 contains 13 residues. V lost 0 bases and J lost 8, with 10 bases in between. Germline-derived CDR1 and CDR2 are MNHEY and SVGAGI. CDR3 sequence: CASSYSVEGGYTF. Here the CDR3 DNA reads TGTGCCAGCAGTTACTCTGTCGAGGGAGGCTACACCTTC.

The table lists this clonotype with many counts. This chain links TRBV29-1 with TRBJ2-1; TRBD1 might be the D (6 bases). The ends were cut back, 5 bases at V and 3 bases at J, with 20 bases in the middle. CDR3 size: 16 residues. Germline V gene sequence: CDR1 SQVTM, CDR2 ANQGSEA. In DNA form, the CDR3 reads TGCAGCGTTAAACCCTACAGGGTCGGCCGCTACAATGAGCAGTTCTTC. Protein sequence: CSVKPYRVGRYNEQFF.

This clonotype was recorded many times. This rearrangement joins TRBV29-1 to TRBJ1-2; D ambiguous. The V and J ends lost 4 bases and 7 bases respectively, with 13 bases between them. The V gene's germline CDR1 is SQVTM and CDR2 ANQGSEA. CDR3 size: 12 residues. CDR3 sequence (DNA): TGCAGCGTTGGAGGAGGGCGCGGTGGCTACACCTTC. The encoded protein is CSVGGGRGGYTF. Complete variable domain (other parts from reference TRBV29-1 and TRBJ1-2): SAVISQKPSRDICQRGTSLTIQCQVDSQVTMMFWYRQQPGQSLTLIATANQGSEATYESGFVIDKFPISRPNLTFSTLTVSNMSPEDSSIYLCSVGGGRGGYTFGSGTRLTVV.

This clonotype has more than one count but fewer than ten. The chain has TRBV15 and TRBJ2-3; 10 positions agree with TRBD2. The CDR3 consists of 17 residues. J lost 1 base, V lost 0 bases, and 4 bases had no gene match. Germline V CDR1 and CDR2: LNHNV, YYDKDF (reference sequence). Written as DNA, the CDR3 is TGTGCCACCAGCAGAGATACTCTAGCGGGGGGCACAGATACGCAGTATTTT. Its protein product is CATSRDTLAGGTDTQYF.

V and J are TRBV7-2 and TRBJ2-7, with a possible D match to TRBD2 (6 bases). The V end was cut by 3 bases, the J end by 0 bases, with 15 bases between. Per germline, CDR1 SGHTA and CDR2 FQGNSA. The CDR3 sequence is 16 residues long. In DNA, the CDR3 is TGTGCCAGCAGCTTTGGAGCCCTAGCGAGCTCCTACGAGCAGTACTTC. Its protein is CASSFGALASSYEQYF.

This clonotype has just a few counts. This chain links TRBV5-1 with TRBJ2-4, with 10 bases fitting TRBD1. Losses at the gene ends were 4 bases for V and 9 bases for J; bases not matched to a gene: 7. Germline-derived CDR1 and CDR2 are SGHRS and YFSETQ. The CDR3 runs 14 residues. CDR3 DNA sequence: TGCGCCAGCAGCACCGGACAGGGGGTTGGCATTCAGTACTTC. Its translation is CASSTGQGVGIQYF.

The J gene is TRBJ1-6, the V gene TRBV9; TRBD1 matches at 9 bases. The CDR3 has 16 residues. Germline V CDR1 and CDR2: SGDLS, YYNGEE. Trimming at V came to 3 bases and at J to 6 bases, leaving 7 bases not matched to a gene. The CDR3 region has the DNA TGTGCCAGCAGCGCCCGGGACAGGGAACCTAATTCACCCCTCCACTTT. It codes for CASSARDREPNSPLHF.

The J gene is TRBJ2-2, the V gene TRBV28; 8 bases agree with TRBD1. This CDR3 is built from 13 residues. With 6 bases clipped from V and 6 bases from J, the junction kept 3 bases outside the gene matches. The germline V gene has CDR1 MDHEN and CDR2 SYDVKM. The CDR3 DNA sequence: TGTGCCAGCAGGGACAGGGCTTCCGGGGAGCTGTTTTTT. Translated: CASRDRASGELFF.

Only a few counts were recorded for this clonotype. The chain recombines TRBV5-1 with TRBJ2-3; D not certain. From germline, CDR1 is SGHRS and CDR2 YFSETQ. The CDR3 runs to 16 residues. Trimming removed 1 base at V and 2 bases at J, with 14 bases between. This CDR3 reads CASSLTVAPTTDTQYF. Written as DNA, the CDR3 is TGCGCCAGCAGCTTGACAGTGGCCCCCACCACAGATACGCAGTATTTT.